This record concerns one T cell receptor beta chain sequence. What it binds is unknown. The data were taken from a study of T cell responses to AZD1222 COVID-19 vaccine. Study-wide results and caveats: Only 6 or 7 AZD1222 recipients tested seropositive at baseline. Reportedly, close to half of spike-specific TCRs are directed against unmutated variant regions.

The CDR3 spans 18 residues. Germline-derived CDR1 and CDR2 are GTSNPN and SVGIG (reference sequence). Trimming removed 1 base from V and 1 base from J; junction bases left unmatched: 12. Only in-frame clones appear in the TCRdb table, and some are missing; sequencing was by immunoSEQ multiplex PCR. Found here are about 130,000 clones, roughly 93% of them singletons; the top ten hold 1.1%. Analysis merged second doses at about 4 or about 12 weeks. Sequenced here: peripheral blood, sampled 28 days after the second AZD1222 dose. The chain links TRBV30 to TRBJ2-5; 10 bases map to TRBD2. This clonotype was sampled from an adult who received the AZD1222 COVID-19 vaccine. In nucleotides, the CDR3 is TGTGCCTGGAGTGGCCTAGCGGGAGAGAATAGTATCCAAGAGACCCAGTACTTC. Translating gives CAWSGLAGENSIQETQYF.